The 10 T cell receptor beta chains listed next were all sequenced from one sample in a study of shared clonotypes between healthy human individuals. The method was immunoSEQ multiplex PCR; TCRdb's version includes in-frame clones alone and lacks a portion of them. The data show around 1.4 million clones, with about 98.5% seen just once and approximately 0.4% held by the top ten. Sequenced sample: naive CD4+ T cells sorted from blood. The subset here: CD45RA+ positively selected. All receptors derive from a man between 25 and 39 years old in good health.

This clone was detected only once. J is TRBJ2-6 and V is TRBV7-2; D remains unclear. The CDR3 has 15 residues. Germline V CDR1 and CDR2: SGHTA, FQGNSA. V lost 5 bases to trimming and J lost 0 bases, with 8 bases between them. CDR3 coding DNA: TGTGCCAGCAGCCCTGGTGGCTCTGGGGCCAACGTCCTGACTTTC. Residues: CASSPGGSGANVLTF.

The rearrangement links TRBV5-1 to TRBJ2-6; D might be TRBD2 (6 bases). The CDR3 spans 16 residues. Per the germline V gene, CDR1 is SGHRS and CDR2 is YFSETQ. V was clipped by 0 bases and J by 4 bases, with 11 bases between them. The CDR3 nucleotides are TGCGCCAGCAGCTTGGTCGCGGGGCCGGGGGCCAACGTCCTGACTTTC. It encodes CASSLVAGPGANVLTF.

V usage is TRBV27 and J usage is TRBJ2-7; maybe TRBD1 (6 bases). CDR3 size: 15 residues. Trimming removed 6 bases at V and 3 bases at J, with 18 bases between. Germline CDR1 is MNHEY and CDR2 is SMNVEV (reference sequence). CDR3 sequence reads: CASSTGLLDIYEQYF. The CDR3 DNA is TGTGCCAGCAGCACAGGGCTTTTAGACATCTACGAGCAGTACTTC.

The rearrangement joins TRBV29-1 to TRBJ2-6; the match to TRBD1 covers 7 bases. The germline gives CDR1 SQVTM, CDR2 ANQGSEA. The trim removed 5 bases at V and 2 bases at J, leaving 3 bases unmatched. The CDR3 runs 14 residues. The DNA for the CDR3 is TGCAGCGTTTCCGGGACAGCTGGGGCCAACGTCCTGACTTTC. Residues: CSVSGTAGANVLTF.

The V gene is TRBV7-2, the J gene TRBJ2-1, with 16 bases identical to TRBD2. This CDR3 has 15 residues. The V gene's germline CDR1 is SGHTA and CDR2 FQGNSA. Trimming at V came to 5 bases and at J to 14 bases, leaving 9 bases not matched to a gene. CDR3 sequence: CASSTRGTSGRVEFF. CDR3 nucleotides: TGTGCCAGCAGCACTCGTGGGACTAGCGGGAGGGTCGAGTTCTTC. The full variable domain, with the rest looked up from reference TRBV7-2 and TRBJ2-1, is GAGVSQSPSNKVTEKGKDVELRCDPISGHTALYWYRQSLGQGLEFLIYFQGNSAPDKSGLPSDRFSAERTGGSVSTLTIQRTQQEDSAVYLCASSTRGTSGRVEFFGPGTRLTVL.

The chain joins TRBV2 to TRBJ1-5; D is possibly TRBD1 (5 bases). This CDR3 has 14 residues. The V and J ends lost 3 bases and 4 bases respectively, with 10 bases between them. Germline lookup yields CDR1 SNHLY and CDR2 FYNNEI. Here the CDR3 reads CASSDLGHNQPQHF. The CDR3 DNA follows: TGTGCCAGCAGTGACTTGGGGCATAATCAGCCCCAGCATTTT. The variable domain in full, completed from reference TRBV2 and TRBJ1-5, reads EPEVTQTPSHQVTQMGQEVILRCVPISNHLYFYWYRQILGQKVEFLVSFYNNEISEKSEIFDDQFSVERPDGSNFTLKIRSTKLEDSAMYFCASSDLGHNQPQHFGDGTRLSIL.

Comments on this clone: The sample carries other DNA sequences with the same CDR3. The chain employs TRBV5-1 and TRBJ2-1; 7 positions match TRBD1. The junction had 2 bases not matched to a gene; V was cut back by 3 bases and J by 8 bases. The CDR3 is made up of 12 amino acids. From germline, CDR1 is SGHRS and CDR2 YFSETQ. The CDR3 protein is CASSSQGDEQFF. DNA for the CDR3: TGCGCCAGCAGCTCTCAGGGGGATGAGCAGTTCTTC.

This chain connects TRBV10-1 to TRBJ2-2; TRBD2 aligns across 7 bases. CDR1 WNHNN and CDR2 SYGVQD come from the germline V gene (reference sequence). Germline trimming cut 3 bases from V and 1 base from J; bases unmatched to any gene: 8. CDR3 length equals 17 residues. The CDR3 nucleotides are TGCGCCAGCAGTGAACAGCGGGACGTATTGAACACCGGGGAGCTGTTTTTT. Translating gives CASSEQRDVLNTGELFF.

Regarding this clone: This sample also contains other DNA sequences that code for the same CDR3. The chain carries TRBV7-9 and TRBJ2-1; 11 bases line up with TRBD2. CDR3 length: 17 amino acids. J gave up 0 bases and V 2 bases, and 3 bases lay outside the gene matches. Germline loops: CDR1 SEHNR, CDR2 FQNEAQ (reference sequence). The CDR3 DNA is TGTGCCAGCAGCTTACTAGCGGGAGGTCTCTCCTACAATGAGCAGTTCTTC. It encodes CASSLLAGGLSYNEQFF.

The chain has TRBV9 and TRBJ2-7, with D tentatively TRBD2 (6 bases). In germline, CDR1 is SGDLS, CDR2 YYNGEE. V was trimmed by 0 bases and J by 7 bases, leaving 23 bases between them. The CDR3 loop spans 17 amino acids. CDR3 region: CASSVAGAGGLLGEQYF. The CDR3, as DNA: TGTGCCAGCAGCGTAGCTGGGGCAGGAGGGCTTTTGGGGGAGCAGTACTTC. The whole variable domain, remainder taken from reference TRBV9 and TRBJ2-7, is DSGVTQTPKHLITATGQRVTLRCSPRSGDLSVYWYQQSLDQGLQFLIQYYNGEERAKGNILERFSAQQFPDLHSELNLSSLELGDSALYFCASSVAGAGGLLGEQYFGPGTRLTVT.